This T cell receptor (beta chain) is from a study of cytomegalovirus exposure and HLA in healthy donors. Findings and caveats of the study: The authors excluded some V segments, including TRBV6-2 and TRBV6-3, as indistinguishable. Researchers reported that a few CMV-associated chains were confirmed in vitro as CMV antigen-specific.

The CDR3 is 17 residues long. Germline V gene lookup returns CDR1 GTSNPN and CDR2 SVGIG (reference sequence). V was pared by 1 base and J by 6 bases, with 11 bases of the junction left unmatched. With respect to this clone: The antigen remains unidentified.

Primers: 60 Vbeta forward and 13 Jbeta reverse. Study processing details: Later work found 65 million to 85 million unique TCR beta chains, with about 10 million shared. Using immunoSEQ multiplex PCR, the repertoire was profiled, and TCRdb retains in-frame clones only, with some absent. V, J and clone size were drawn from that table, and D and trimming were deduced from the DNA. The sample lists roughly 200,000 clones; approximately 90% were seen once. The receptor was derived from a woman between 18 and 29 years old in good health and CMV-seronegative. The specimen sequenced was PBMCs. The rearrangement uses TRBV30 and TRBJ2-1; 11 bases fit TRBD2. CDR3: CAWSARTSGLTSNEQFF. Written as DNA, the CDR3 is TGTGCCTGGAGTGCCAGGACTAGCGGGTTAACCTCCAATGAGCAGTTCTTC.